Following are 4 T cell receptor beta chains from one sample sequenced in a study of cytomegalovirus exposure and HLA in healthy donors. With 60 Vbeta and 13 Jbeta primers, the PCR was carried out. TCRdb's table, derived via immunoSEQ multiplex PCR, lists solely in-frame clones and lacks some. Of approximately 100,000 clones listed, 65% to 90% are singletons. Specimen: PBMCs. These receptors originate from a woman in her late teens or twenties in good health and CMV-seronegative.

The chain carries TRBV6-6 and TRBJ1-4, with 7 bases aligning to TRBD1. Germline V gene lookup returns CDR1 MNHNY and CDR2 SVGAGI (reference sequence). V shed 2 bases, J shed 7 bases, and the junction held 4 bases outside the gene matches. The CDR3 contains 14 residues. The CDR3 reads CASSYTGVAEKLFF. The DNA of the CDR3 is TGTGCCAGCAGTTACACAGGGGTCGCTGAAAAACTGTTTTTT.

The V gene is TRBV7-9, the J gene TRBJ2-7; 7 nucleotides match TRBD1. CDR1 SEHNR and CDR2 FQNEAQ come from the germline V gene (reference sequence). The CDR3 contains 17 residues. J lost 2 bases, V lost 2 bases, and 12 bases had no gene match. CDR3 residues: CASSLTNGGQRTYEQYF. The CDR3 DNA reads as TGTGCCAGCAGCTTAACCAATGGGGGACAGCGTACCTACGAGCAGTACTTC. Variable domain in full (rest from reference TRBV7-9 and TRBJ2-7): DTGVSQNPRHKITKRGQNVTFRCDPISEHNRLYWYRQTLGQGPEFLTYFQNEAQLEKSRLLSDRFSAERPKGSFSTLEIQRTEQGDSAMYLCASSLTNGGQRTYEQYFGPGTRLTVT.

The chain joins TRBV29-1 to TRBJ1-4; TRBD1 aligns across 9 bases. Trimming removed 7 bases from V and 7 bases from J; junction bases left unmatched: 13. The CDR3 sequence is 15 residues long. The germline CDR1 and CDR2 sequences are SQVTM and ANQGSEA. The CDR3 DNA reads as TGCAGCGCGATGGACAGGGGAGGCTATGGTGAAAAACTGTTTTTT. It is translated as CSAMDRGGYGEKLFF.

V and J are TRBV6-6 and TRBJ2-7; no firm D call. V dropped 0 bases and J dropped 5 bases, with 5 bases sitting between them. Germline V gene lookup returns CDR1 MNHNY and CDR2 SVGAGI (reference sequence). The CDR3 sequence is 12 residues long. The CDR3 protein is CASSYSQDEQYF. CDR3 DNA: TGTGCCAGCAGTTACTCCCAGGACGAGCAGTACTTC.